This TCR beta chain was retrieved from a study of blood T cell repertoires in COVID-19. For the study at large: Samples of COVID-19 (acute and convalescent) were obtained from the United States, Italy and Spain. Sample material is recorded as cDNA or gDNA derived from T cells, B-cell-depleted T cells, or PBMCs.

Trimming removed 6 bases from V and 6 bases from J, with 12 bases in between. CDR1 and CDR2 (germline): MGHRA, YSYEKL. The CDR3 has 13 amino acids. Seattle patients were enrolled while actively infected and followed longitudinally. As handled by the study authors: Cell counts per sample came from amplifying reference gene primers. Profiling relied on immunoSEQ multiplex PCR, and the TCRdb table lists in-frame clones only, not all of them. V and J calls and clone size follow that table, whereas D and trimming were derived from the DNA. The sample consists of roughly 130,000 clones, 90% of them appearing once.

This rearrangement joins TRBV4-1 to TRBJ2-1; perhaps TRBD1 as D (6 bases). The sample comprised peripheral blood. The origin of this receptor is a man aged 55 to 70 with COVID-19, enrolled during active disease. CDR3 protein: CASRTGPGNEQFF. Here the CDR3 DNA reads TGCGCCAGCAGAACAGGGCCTGGCAATGAGCAGTTCTTC.